The clone carrying this T cell receptor beta chain has a single count. The target antigen is unknown. This sample is part of a study of blood T cells in healthy people across ages. Broader study findings: A greater number of naive CD4+ cells and higher diversity distinguished long-lived donors from aged donors.

The authors ran a second PCR of 7 to 11 cycles using a sample-barcoded 5' primer and a J-beta primer mix. MiXCR, applied by TCRdb to the 5' RACE reads, yields one record per CDR3 protein. The sample lists about 280,000 distinct CDR3 sequences, 27% occurring once. Germline V gene lookup returns CDR1 SQVTM and CDR2 ANQGSEA. The CDR3 contains 15 residues. Trimming took off 5 bases at V and 5 bases at J, with 18 bases between the two ends. This sequence originates from a woman aged 70-85 years in good health. The chain joins TRBV29-1 to TRBJ2-2, with D perhaps matching TRBD1 or TRBD2 (6 bases each). Input material: blood. The chain's CDR3 is CSVYLVEGTTGELFF. The CDR3, as DNA: TGCAGCGTTTATTTAGTGGAGGGGACAACCGGGGAGCTGTTTTTT.